These 8 T cell receptor beta chains share one sample of origin, sequenced in a study of T cell clones after liver transplantation. Sequencing was performed with immunoSEQ multiplex PCR; in TCRdb, only in-frame clones are kept and a portion is missing. The data show nearly 55,000 clones, less than 85% seen once. The specimen comprised CD4+ T cells from blood, sampled before liver transplant. The receptors were gathered from a human donor who received a liver transplant.

This chain connects TRBV9 to TRBJ1-3; D remains unclear. Germline lookup yields CDR1 SGDLS and CDR2 YYNGEE. The ends were cut back, 0 bases at V and 0 bases at J, with 10 bases in the middle. This CDR3 comprises 16 residues. This CDR3 is CASSVATDASGNTIYF. Written as DNA, the CDR3 is TGTGCCAGCAGCGTAGCTACGGATGCCTCTGGAAACACCATATATTTT.

The V gene is TRBV11-2, the J gene TRBJ1-1; D ambiguous. V lost 1 base and J 11 bases, leaving 14 bases between the germline ends. The CDR3 consists of 13 residues. CDR1 is SGHAT, CDR2 FQNNGV, per germline. DNA for the CDR3: TGTGCCAGCAGCTTAGGCTCCCAGAGTGGGGCTTTCTTT. Its protein product is CASSLGSQSGAFF.

In DNA form, the CDR3 reads TGTGCCAGCAGTGAAGGGGGCGGGAGTAAGCAGTACTTC. Residues: CASSEGGGSKQYF. The chain couples TRBV2 to TRBJ2-7; TRBD2 matches at 7 bases. The V gene end was trimmed by 1 base and the J gene end by 8 bases; junction bases not matched to a gene: 5. CDR3 length: 13 amino acids. Germline lookup yields CDR1 SNHLY and CDR2 FYNNEI. Filled out from reference TRBV2 and TRBJ2-7, the complete variable domain reads EPEVTQTPSHQVTQMGQEVILRCVPISNHLYFYWYRQILGQKVEFLVSFYNNEISEKSEIFDDQFSVERPDGSNFTLKIRSTKLEDSAMYFCASSEGGGSKQYFGPGTRLTVT.

The chain carries TRBV4-2 and TRBJ2-7; D is possibly TRBD1 (6 bases). Germline CDR1 and CDR2: LGHNA and YNFKEQ. V was clipped by 6 bases and J by 4 bases, with 19 bases between them. This CDR3 has 15 residues. CDR3 protein: CASRTLQGSDYEQYF. The CDR3 DNA reads TGTGCCAGCAGAACCTTACAGGGTTCGGATTACGAGCAGTACTTC.

The chain joins TRBV2 to TRBJ2-5; D is unclear. This CDR3 is built from 13 residues. The V end was cut by 4 bases, the J end by 2 bases, with 8 bases between. Per the germline V gene, CDR1 is SNHLY and CDR2 is FYNNEI. CDR3 sequence reads: CASSGQQQETQYF. The CDR3 DNA reads TGTGCCAGCAGTGGGCAGCAGCAAGAGACCCAGTACTTC.

This clone was recorded a few times. The chain uses TRBV29-1 and TRBJ1-2, with a weak D call TRBD1 (5 bases). V lost 6 bases, J lost 8 bases, and 16 bases lay in between. The CDR3 runs to 12 residues. Per the germline V gene, CDR1 is SQVTM and CDR2 is ANQGSEA. CDR3 nucleotides: TGCAGCGTGGGTTTGGGGCTTGGAGGCTACACCTTC. It is translated as CSVGLGLGGYTF.

V usage is TRBV7-9 and J usage is TRBJ2-1; D is unresolved. V was shortened by 7 bases and J by 15 bases, with 22 bases between the two germline ends. The CDR3 covers 13 residues. CDR1 and CDR2 (germline): SEHNR, FQNEAQ (reference sequence). CDR3 bases: TGTGCCAGCATTCTCCTTGCACTCTCCGCATCGTTCTTC. Its translation: CASILLALSASFF.

The chain recombines TRBV2 with TRBJ1-6; D unresolved. Looked up from germline, CDR1 is SNHLY and CDR2 is FYNNEI. V lost 6 bases, J lost 6 bases, and 3 bases lay in between. The length of the CDR3 is 11 residues. The CDR3 nucleotides are TGTGCCAGCAGCATTAATTCACCCCTCCACTTT. Amino acid sequence: CASSINSPLHF. The whole variable domain, remainder taken from reference TRBV2 and TRBJ1-6, is EPEVTQTPSHQVTQMGQEVILRCVPISNHLYFYWYRQILGQKVEFLVSFYNNEISEKSEIFDDQFSVERPDGSNFTLKIRSTKLEDSAMYFCASSINSPLHFGNGTRLTVT.